The present T cell receptor (beta chain) was sequenced within a study of spatial heterogeneity in lung cancer. TCRdb re-derived calls from the 5' RACE reads in MiXCR, one entry per CDR3 protein. This table holds roughly 28,000 distinct CDR3 sequences, 7.5% to 10% found once. This clonotype appeared a few times. The CDR3 consists of 13 residues. Germline CDR1 SQVTM, CDR2 ANQGSEA. V gave up 4 bases and J gave up 1 base, with 5 bases separating them. As for time point: sample taken at primary tumor resection. Unsorted whole RNA samples from tumor, nontumor lung or frozen PBMC were sequenced. The chain couples TRBV29-1 to TRBJ2-6; D not certain. This specimen was PBMCs, taken at surgery. The sequence was obtained from a female donor with early-stage non-small cell lung cancer. The CDR3 protein is CSVAESGANVLTF. In nucleotides, the CDR3 is TGCAGCGTTGCGGAGTCTGGGGCCAACGTCCTGACTTTC.